The sequence of this TCR beta chain was determined in a study of T cell responses to AZD1222 COVID-19 vaccine (dated by TCRdb to the early 2020s). Describing the broader study: A total of 233 trial participants underwent TCR sequencing, of whom approximately 210 received two doses of AZD1222 and roughly 25 received two doses of the MenACWY control vaccine. Enrollment into the trials was organized by age into subgroups of 18-55, 56-69 and 70-plus years, and those subgroups contained roughly 160, 29 and 62 TCR-sequenced participants, respectively. The paper's findings and limits, for the study overall: The 56-69-year group was small, and its depth increase did not reach significance, likely because of low power. Reportedly, almost half of the unique spike-specific TCRs recognized epitopes lying outside the regions that are mutated in the B.1.351 and B.1.1.7 variants. Because no samples from the day 14 peak response were available, repertoires could be characterized only after the peak T cell response. Participants were mostly white British, with more females than males. The authors suggested clonal diversity may have been underestimated. The vaccine-associated CD4 TCRs covered the entire spike protein, and the dominant responses fell in regions 160-218 and 743-854. Only a handful of AZD1222 recipients were SARS-CoV-2 seropositive at baseline, limiting conclusions about previously exposed vaccinees. A significant rise in spike-specific TCR breadth and depth was observed after two AZD1222 doses relative to day 0 and relative to MenACWY recipients.

This clone has more than one count but fewer than ten. This receptor's antigen is unknown. Base qualities are not at hand, and no much larger clone is one base apart. From its cysteine to its phenylalanine, the CDR3 spans 15 amino acids. The CDR3 DNA has 45 bases and is translated from base 1. CDR1 is given as KGHSH and CDR2 as LQKENI, both from the germline V gene. V lost 3 bases and J lost 3 bases; the stretch between them is 14 bases long. The CDR3 regions of human TCRbeta chains were analyzed by immunosequencing. Regarding the original processing steps: Repertoire TCRs were checked for matches against a reference library of SARS-CoV-2-specific TCRs that had been generated using the MIRA antigen-specificity platform. Breadth was defined as the fraction of unique TCRs that were SARS-CoV-2-associated. Depth was defined as the fraction of total T cells that were SARS-CoV-2-associated. Each spike-specific TCR was assigned to its reactive spike region and to a CD4 or CD8 class using the MIRA data. Log10-transformed breadth and depth values were compared by one-way ANOVA with Sidak's multiple comparisons tests. TCRdb retrieved this table from immuneACCESS and kept in-frame rearrangements only. Not all clones are present; in checked studies, unresolved V genes account for under half, and no reason is known for the remainder. That table furnishes V, J and clone size, whereas the DNA furnished D and trimming. Across this sample there are around 99,000 clones, with nearly 90% seen only once. The ten biggest clones cover roughly 13% of the sample.

The sample's time point, from its label and the paper: baseline before first vaccination. The sample's treatment or condition label, decoded: meningococcal conjugate vaccine given as trial control. The vaccinee samples were drawn from two UK trials, COV001 and COV002, one of which was a single-blind randomized controlled phase 2/3 trial testing AZD1222 (ChAdOx1 nCoV-19) in healthy adults. For TCRbeta chain sequencing, PBMC samples from trial participants were taken at day 0 and at day 28 after the second dose. The sequence links TRBV18 to TRBJ1-2; a confident D gene designation cannot be given. Specimen: peripheral blood, collected on day 0 of MenACWY control vaccination. This receptor was taken from an adult in good health. The nucleotides are TGTGCCAGCTCACCCCCAGACATCGTCGACTATGGCTACACCTTC. Translation gives CASSPPDIVDYGYTF.